This T cell receptor (beta chain) stems from a study of cytomegalovirus exposure and HLA in healthy donors. Study-level findings and limits: In a later analysis, several top co-occurrence clusters appeared linked to parvovirus B19, influenza, CMV and Epstein-Barr virus. Among TCR beta chains, those listed as cytomegalovirus-associated numbered under 200.

60 Vbeta and 13 Jbeta primers were used in PCR. In the authors' methods: A follow-up analysis tallied around 76 million unique TCR beta chains, some 9.9 million shared. Measured with immunoSEQ multiplex PCR; TCRdb has only the in-frame clones, and not every one. D and trimming come from the DNA, and the V and J calls and clone size come from that table. The sample lists about 110,000 clones, about 73% seen once, with 1.3% in the top ten. Trimming left V 3 bases short and J 6 bases short, with 16 bases between. The germline V gene has CDR1 GTSNPN and CDR2 SVGIG (reference sequence). The CDR3 has 14 amino acids. As concerns this clone: Its antigen is undetermined.

Sequencing was done on a sample of PBMCs. The TCR sequence derives from a woman aged 25 to 45 in good health and CMV-seronegative. The chain employs TRBV30 and TRBJ2-3; D perhaps matches TRBD2 (5 bases). The CDR3, as DNA: TGTGCCTGGAGCTCATCGCTAGCAGCGGATACGCAGTATTTT. It specifies CAWSSSLAADTQYF. Complete variable domain (other parts from reference TRBV30 and TRBJ2-3): SQTIHQWPATLVQPVGSPLSLECTVEGTSNPNLYWYRQAAGRGLQLLFYSVGIGQISSEVPQNLSASRPQDRQFILSSKKLLLSDSGFYLCAWSSSLAADTQYFGPGTRLTVL.